This TCR beta chain was found in a study of blood T cell repertoires in COVID-19 (dated by TCRdb to the early 2020s). Looking at the study overall: Samples from collaborators originated in the United States, Italy and Spain and spanned both the acute and convalescent phases of COVID-19. The prospective study material was composed of cDNA or gDNA derived from T cells, B-cell-depleted T cells, or PBMCs. Subjects who had been exposed to COVID-19, were actively infected with it, or had recovered from it provided the deeply sampled blood TCRbeta repertoires that made up the dataset. The repertoires were released in a freely available public database meant as a resource for research on the immune response to SARS-CoV-2. Samples were obtained from the ongoing ImmuneRACE study (first 160 participants) and from approximately 1,200 subjects provided by 6 global collaborators. Nearly every sample came with metadata listing a de-identified subject ID, COVID-19 status, age in years and sex. Where HLA class I and class II types were available, the types were taken from metadata supplied by the sample provider, not from assay-based typing.

Findings and caveats that apply to the study as a whole: Clinical and demographic metadata were provided uncurated, with the amount varying by source and participant.

Taken from the germline V gene, the CDR1 and CDR2 loops are SQVTM and ANQGSEA. The CDR3 runs 14 amino acids, cysteine and phenylalanine included. The entry retains the CDR3 DNA only, 42 bases that are in frame from base 1. V loses 7 bases of germline sequence and J loses 11 bases, and the interval between the two ends is 26 bases. TCRbeta CDR3 regions were amplified from genomic DNA by means of the immunoSEQ Assay, a bias-controlled multiplex PCR. The source study handled its data this way. The number of nucleated cells in each sample was estimated from the amplification of reference gene primers within the assay. To quantify the absolute abundance of each unique TCRbeta CDR3 rearrangement, sequence reads were collapsed and filtered. For each sample, productive Simpson clonality was calculated as the square root of Simpson's diversity index across productive rearrangements. TCRdb provides this immuneACCESS table in a form limited to in-frame rearrangements. Some clones are lacking; in checked studies, under half of them reflect an unresolved V gene, and why the rest are absent is not known. V, J and clone size are taken as reported in that table, and D and trimming were inferred from the DNA itself. This sample is represented by approximately 290,000 clones; about 86% of them were singletons. The ten largest make up approximately 14% of the sample.

To note about this clone: Its target antigen remains unknown. Within one base of it there is no much larger clone, and no base qualities were kept.

One collaborating source in Seattle enrolled patients while the patients were actively infected and followed the patients over time throughout the course of disease. Each collaborating institution followed its own protocols to collect whole blood in K2EDTA tubes. Collaborator samples were shipped for TCRbeta analysis as frozen whole blood, isolated PBMCs, or DNA extracted from either sample type. The rearrangement combines TRBV29-1 with TRBJ1-2; TRBD1 could be the D gene, as 5 bases match. Material: peripheral blood. The sequence derives from a person aged 65 to 85 with COVID-19, enrolled during active disease. The sequence in DNA is TGCAGCGCCGGGGATGTCGGGAGTAGGGGCGCTTACACCTTC. It is translated as CSAGDVGSRGAYTF.